This record covers a single T cell receptor beta chain. The CDR3 contains 12 residues. The V gene's germline CDR1 is SGHAT and CDR2 FQNNGV. V dropped 2 bases and J dropped 1 base, with 2 bases sitting between them. Sequenced by immunoSEQ multiplex PCR; TCRdb stores in-frame clones only, minus some. In the table there are about 170,000 clones, less than 90% of which are singletons. The entry originates in a study of blood T cell repertoires in COVID-19. Sequenced input: peripheral blood. The chain combines TRBV11-2 with TRBJ1-2; D remains unclear. This TCR was recovered from a man aged 18 to 29 with active or convalescent COVID-19. CDR3 coding DNA: TGTGCCAGCAGCTTACTTAACTATGGCTACACCTTC. This codes for CASSLLNYGYTF.